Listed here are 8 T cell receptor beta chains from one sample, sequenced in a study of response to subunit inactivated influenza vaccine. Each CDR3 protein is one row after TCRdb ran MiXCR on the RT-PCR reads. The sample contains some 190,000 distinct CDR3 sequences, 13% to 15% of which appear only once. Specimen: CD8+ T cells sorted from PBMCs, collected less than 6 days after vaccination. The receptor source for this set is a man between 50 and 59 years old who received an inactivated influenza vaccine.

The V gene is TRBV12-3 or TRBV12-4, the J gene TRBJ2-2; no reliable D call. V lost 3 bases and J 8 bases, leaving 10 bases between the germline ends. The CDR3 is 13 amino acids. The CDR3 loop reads CASSFYITGELFF. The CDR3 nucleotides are TGTGCCAGCAGTTTTTACATAACTGGGGAGCTGTTTTTT.

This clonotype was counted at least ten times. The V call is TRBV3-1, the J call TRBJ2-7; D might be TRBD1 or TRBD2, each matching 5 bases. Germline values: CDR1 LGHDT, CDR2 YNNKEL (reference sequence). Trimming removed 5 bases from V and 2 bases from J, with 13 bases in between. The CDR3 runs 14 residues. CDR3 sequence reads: CASSTRDGAYEQYF. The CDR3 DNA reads TGTGCCAGCAGCACTAGGGACGGCGCCTACGAGCAGTACTTC.

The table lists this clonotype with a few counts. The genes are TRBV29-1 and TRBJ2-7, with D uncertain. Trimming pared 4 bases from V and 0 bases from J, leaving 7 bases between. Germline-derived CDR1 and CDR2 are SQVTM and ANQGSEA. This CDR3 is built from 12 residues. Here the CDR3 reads CSVGTDSYEQYF. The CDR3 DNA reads TGCAGCGTTGGTACCGACTCCTACGAGCAGTACTTC.

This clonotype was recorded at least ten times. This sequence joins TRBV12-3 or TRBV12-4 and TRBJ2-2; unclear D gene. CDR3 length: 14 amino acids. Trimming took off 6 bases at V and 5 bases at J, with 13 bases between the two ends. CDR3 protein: CASRESSGTGELFF. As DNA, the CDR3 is TGTGCCAGCAGAGAATCGTCGGGTACCGGGGAGCTGTTTTTT.

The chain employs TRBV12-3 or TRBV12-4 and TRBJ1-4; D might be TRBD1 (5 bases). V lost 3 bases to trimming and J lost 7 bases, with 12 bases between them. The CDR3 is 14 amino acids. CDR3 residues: CASSLGGGGEKLFF. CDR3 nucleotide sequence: TGTGCCAGCAGTTTGGGGGGAGGAGGTGAAAAACTGTTTTTT.

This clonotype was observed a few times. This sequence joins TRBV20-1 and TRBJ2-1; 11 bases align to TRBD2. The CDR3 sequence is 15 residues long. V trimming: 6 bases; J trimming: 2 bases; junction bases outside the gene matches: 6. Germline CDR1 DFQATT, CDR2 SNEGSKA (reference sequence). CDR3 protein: CSAKLAGEAYNEQFF. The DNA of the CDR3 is TGCAGTGCCAAACTAGCGGGAGAGGCCTACAATGAGCAGTTCTTC.

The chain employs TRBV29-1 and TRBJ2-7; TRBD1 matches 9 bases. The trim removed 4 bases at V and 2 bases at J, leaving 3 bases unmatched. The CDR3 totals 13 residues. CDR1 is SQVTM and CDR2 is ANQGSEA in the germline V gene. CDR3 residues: CSVGQGVTYEQYF. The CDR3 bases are TGCAGCGTTGGACAGGGGGTAACCTACGAGCAGTACTTC.

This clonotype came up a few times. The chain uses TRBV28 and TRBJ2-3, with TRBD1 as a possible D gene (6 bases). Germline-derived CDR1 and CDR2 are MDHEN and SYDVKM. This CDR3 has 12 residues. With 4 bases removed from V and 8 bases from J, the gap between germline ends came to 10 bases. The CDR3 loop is CASSSGVGTQYF. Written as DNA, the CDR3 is TGTGCCAGCAGTTCAGGGGTGGGTACGCAGTATTTT.